The clone carrying this T cell receptor (beta chain) has ten or more counts. This specimen belongs to a study of PD-L1 blockade in urothelial cancer. Time point in this sample: pretreatment peripheral blood. Only in-frame clones appear in the TCRdb table, and some are missing; sequencing was by immunoSEQ multiplex PCR. The sample lists more than 55,000 clones, approximately 78% seen once, with 1.6% in the top ten. The ends were cut back, 1 base at V and 9 bases at J, with 9 bases in the middle. Germline assignment: CDR1 SGHAT and CDR2 FQDESV (reference sequence). The CDR3 extends over 12 amino acids. The sample was PBMCs, taken around atezolizumab (anti-PD-L1) treatment. This TCR was recovered from a man aged 65-85 years with urothelial cancer. V is TRBV11-1 and J is TRBJ1-1; no clear D gene. The CDR3 nucleotides read TGTGCCAGCAGCTTAGACGGAGAGAAAGCTTTCTTT. Protein sequence: CASSLDGEKAFF.